These 27 T cell receptor beta chains share one sample of origin, sequenced in a study of graft-versus-host responses after intestinal transplantation. Assay: immunoSEQ multiplex PCR; the TCRdb copy retains only in-frame clones and omits some. The sample includes about 110,000 clones, roughly 93% of them seen just once. These receptors have no identified antigens. Specimen: unstimulated CD8+ T cells sorted from spleen or lymph node cells, collected before intestinal transplant. The origin of the receptors is a human donor who received an intestinal transplant.

This sequence joins TRBV10-3 and TRBJ1-2, with unresolved D. The ends were cut back, 6 bases at V and 6 bases at J, with 23 bases in the middle. The length of the CDR3 is 16 residues. In germline, CDR1 is ENHRY, CDR2 SYGVKD. In DNA, the CDR3 is TGTGCCATCAGCGGGCGGGGAGGTGGCGAGACGGATGGCTACACCTTC. The encoded protein is CAISGRGGGETDGYTF.

The rearrangement joins TRBV19 to TRBJ1-3, with D unclear. The CDR3 runs to 14 residues. Germline CDR1 LNHDA, CDR2 SQIVND (reference sequence). With 5 bases removed from V and 2 bases from J, the gap between germline ends came to 10 bases. As DNA, the CDR3 is TGTGCCAGTAGTCCACGGGTTACTGGAAACACCATATATTTT. It codes for CASSPRVTGNTIYF.

The chain uses TRBV28 and TRBJ2-1; no reliable D call. V lost 4 bases and J 5 bases, leaving 15 bases between the germline ends. Germline CDR1 reads MDHEN; CDR2 reads SYDVKM. The CDR3 length is 15 residues. CDR3 protein: CASSSPAEADNEQFF. The CDR3 bases are TGTGCCAGCAGTTCCCCCGCTGAGGCGGACAATGAGCAGTTCTTC.

The chain employs TRBV11-3 and TRBJ2-1; 7 bases align to TRBD1. Trimming took 2 bases from V and 2 from J; bases not matched to a gene: 6. There are 16 residues in the CDR3. In germline, CDR1 is SGHNT, CDR2 YENEEA. CDR3 in amino acids: CASSLRGLAPYNEQFF. CDR3 bases: TGTGCCAGCAGCTTAAGGGGGCTAGCCCCCTACAATGAGCAGTTCTTC.

This rearrangement joins TRBV5-1 to TRBJ2-7; 12 positions agree with TRBD2. The CDR3 covers 15 residues. The germline V gene has CDR1 SGHRS and CDR2 YFSETQ. Trimming took 1 base from V and 9 from J; bases not matched to a gene: 8. As DNA, the CDR3 is TGCGCCAGCAGCTTGTCAGCTAGCGGGAGGGCCAGGCAGTACTTC. As protein: CASSLSASGRARQYF.

This CDR3 reads CASSQVVNTEAFF. CDR3 coding DNA: TGCGCCAGCAGCCAAGTAGTGAACACTGAAGCTTTCTTT. The chain has TRBV4-1 and TRBJ1-1; unclear D gene. This CDR3 region has 13 residues. The germline CDR1 and CDR2 sequences are MGHRA and YSYEKL. The V gene lost 1 base and the J gene lost 0 bases, with 3 bases spanning the gap.

Concerning this clone itself: Compared with germline, one end of the junction differs, possibly owing to a read error. In DNA form, the CDR3 reads TGTGCTAGCAGCCAAGGAAGGGGAGAGGAGCTGTTTTTT. It codes for CASSQGRGEELFF. This sequence joins TRBV7-7 and TRBJ2-2, with D perhaps being TRBD1 or TRBD2 (5 bases each). The germline V gene encodes CDR1 SSHAT and CDR2 FNYEAQ (reference sequence). The CDR3 consists of 13 residues.

This clone occurred once. The chain has TRBV6-5 and TRBJ1-5, with a weak D call TRBD1 (5 bases). V lost 0 bases and J lost 3, with 12 bases in between. The CDR3 extends over 16 amino acids. Germline CDR1 reads MNHEY; CDR2 reads SVGAGI. CDR3 nucleotides: TGTGCCAGCAGTTACTCGACGGCAGGGATCAATCAGCCCCAGCATTTT. Translating gives CASSYSTAGINQPQHF.

This chain joins TRBV30 and TRBJ2-7; the D gene is possibly TRBD1 (6 bases). The CDR3 sequence is 15 residues long. Per the germline V gene, CDR1 is GTSNPN and CDR2 is SVGIG (reference sequence). Between the trimmed V and J ends, which lost 2 bases and 0 bases, there was a span of 14 bases. The CDR3 spells CAWSNHRENSYEQYF. In DNA form, the CDR3 reads TGTGCCTGGAGTAACCACAGGGAGAACTCCTACGAGCAGTACTTC.

The chain is built from TRBV27 and TRBJ2-3; D is unclear. This CDR3 contains 14 residues. V dropped 8 bases and J dropped 2 bases, with 14 bases sitting between them. Germline V gene sequence: CDR1 MNHEY, CDR2 SMNVEV (reference sequence). Here the CDR3 reads CASRGLLDTDTQYF. Here the CDR3 DNA reads TGTGCCAGCCGAGGATTGTTAGACACAGATACGCAGTATTTT.

The chain carries TRBV5-1 and TRBJ1-1, with unresolved D. Trimming took 0 bases from V and 4 from J, leaving 4 bases between them. The CDR3 extends over 12 amino acids. Germline CDR1 reads SGHRS; CDR2 reads YFSETQ. CDR3 sequence reads: CASSLVSTEAFF. The CDR3 region has the DNA TGCGCCAGCAGCTTGGTATCCACTGAAGCTTTCTTT. The variable domain in full, with the rest retrieved from reference TRBV5-1 and TRBJ1-1, is KAGVTQTPRYLIKTRGQQVTLSCSPISGHRSVSWYQQTPGQGLQFLFEYFSETQRNKGNFPGRFSGRQFSNSRSEMNVSTLELGDSALYLCASSLVSTEAFFGQGTRLTVV.

The V and J genes are TRBV13 and TRBJ2-1; no reliable D call. The CDR3 sequence is 14 residues long. CDR1 and CDR2 (germline): PRHDT, FYEKMQ (reference sequence). The V gene lost 2 bases and the J gene lost 3 bases, with 8 bases spanning the gap. DNA of the CDR3: TGTGCCAGCAGCTTACGTACGAACTACAATGAGCAGTTCTTC. Encoded protein: CASSLRTNYNEQFF.

The V and J genes are TRBV5-1 and TRBJ1-1; D may be TRBD1 (6 bases). V was cut by 0 bases and J by 7 bases, with 19 bases left in between. The CDR3 loop spans 16 amino acids. From germline, CDR1 is SGHRS and CDR2 YFSETQ. In nucleotides, the CDR3 is TGCGCCAGCAGCTTGGTTTTAGGGGGTAAGGAAGATGAAGCTTTCTTT. Its protein product is CASSLVLGGKEDEAFF. Variable domain in full (rest from reference TRBV5-1 and TRBJ1-1): KAGVTQTPRYLIKTRGQQVTLSCSPISGHRSVSWYQQTPGQGLQFLFEYFSETQRNKGNFPGRFSGRQFSNSRSEMNVSTLELGDSALYLCASSLVLGGKEDEAFFGQGTRLTVV.

The chain links TRBV14 to TRBJ2-3; 9 positions match TRBD2. CDR3 length: 16 amino acids. Germline-derived CDR1 and CDR2 are SGHDN and FVKESK. Germline trimming cut 4 bases from V and 2 bases from J; bases unmatched to any gene: 7. This CDR3 reads CASSLLTGLATDTQYF. The CDR3 DNA reads as TGTGCCAGCAGCCTCTTAACGGGACTAGCCACAGATACGCAGTATTTT. Variable domain in full (rest from reference TRBV14 and TRBJ2-3): EAGVTQFPSHSVIEKGQTVTLRCDPISGHDNLYWYRRVMGKEIKFLLHFVKESKQDESGMPNNRFLAERTGGTYSTLKVQPAELEDSGVYFCASSLLTGLATDTQYFGPGTRLTVL.

V usage is TRBV4-1 and J usage is TRBJ1-1, with 9 bases that match TRBD1. The germline V gene has CDR1 MGHRA and CDR2 YSYEKL. V lost 4 bases and J lost 4; bases outside the gene matches: 1. The CDR3 is made up of 13 amino acids. CDR3 nucleotides: TGCGCCAGCAGCCCGACAGGGGGCACTGAAGCTTTCTTT. This encodes CASSPTGGTEAFF.

CDR3 residues: CASSQRWPGSADTQYF. CDR3 sequence (DNA): TGTGCCAGCAGCCAGAGGTGGCCGGGATCAGCAGATACGCAGTATTTT. V is TRBV14 and J is TRBJ2-3, with D maybe TRBD2 (5 bases). V lost 3 bases and J lost 4, with 17 bases in between. CDR1 and CDR2 (germline): SGHDN, FVKESK. The CDR3 runs 16 residues.

Regarding this clone: Other DNA sequences in this specimen translate into the identical CDR3. V usage is TRBV7-6 and J usage is TRBJ2-4, with TRBD1 as a possible D gene (5 bases). V was clipped by 5 bases and J by 2 bases, with 19 bases between them. The length of the CDR3 is 17 residues. The germline CDR1 and CDR2 sequences are SGHVS and FNYEAQ. CDR3 sequence (DNA): TGTGCCAGCAGCCCAATCGTGCAGGGCGCCTCCAAAAACATTCAGTACTTC. Protein sequence: CASSPIVQGASKNIQYF. Full variable domain (remainder filled in from reference TRBV7-6 and TRBJ2-4): GAGVSQSPRYKVTKRGQDVALRCDPISGHVSLYWYRQALGQGPEFLTYFNYEAQQDKSGLPNDRFSAERPEGSISTLTIQRTEQRDSAMYRCASSPIVQGASKNIQYFGAGTRLSVL.

This clone appeared a single time. J is TRBJ2-2 and V is TRBV6-1; TRBD1 matches 10 bases. The CDR3 has 16 amino acids. The V gene end was trimmed by 1 base and the J gene end by 4 bases; junction bases not matched to a gene: 3. The germline V gene has CDR1 MNHNS and CDR2 SASEGT. CDR3 in amino acids: CASSEGQGARTGELFF. In DNA form, the CDR3 reads TGTGCCAGCAGTGAAGGACAGGGGGCTCGCACCGGGGAGCTGTTTTTT.

J is TRBJ2-1 and V is TRBV7-9; D unresolved. This CDR3 is 13 amino acids long. Per germline, CDR1 SEHNR and CDR2 FQNEAQ (reference sequence). Trimming removed 1 base from V and 9 bases from J, with 10 bases in between. In DNA form, the CDR3 reads TGTGCCAGCAGCTTAGTGATTTCCAGTGAGCAGTTCTTC. Amino acid sequence: CASSLVISSEQFF.

The chain employs TRBV7-6 and TRBJ1-1; 7 bases align to TRBD1. Germline V lookup: CDR1 SGHVS, CDR2 FNYEAQ. After removal of 2 bases from V and 7 bases from J, the junction contained 4 bases not matched to a gene. The CDR3 loop spans 13 amino acids. The CDR3, as DNA: TGTGCCAGCAGCTTAACCGGACAGGTTGAAGCTTTCTTT. As protein: CASSLTGQVEAFF. Full variable domain (outside the CDR3, taken from reference TRBV7-6 and TRBJ1-1): GAGVSQSPRYKVTKRGQDVALRCDPISGHVSLYWYRQALGQGPEFLTYFNYEAQQDKSGLPNDRFSAERPEGSISTLTIQRTEQRDSAMYRCASSLTGQVEAFFGQGTRLTVV.

This clone was seen a few times. This chain uses TRBV2 with TRBJ2-7, with D possibly TRBD2 on 6 matching bases. Trimming pared 6 bases from V and 0 bases from J, leaving 18 bases between. Germline loops: CDR1 SNHLY, CDR2 FYNNEI. The CDR3 sequence is 16 residues long. This CDR3 reads CASSNTPGLSSYEQYF. The CDR3 bases are TGTGCCAGCAGCAATACACCGGGACTCAGCTCCTACGAGCAGTACTTC. The complete variable domain, with remaining parts taken from reference TRBV2 and TRBJ2-7, reads EPEVTQTPSHQVTQMGQEVILRCVPISNHLYFYWYRQILGQKVEFLVSFYNNEISEKSEIFDDQFSVERPDGSNFTLKIRSTKLEDSAMYFCASSNTPGLSSYEQYFGPGTRLTVT.

The V and J genes are TRBV7-2 and TRBJ2-1, with 8 bases matching TRBD2. This CDR3 contains 15 residues. With 3 bases clipped from V and 4 bases from J, the junction kept 5 bases outside the gene matches. Germline CDR1 reads SGHTA; CDR2 reads FQGNSA. In nucleotides, the CDR3 is TGTGCCAGCAGCTTGGGTGCGGGAGGTTACAATGAGCAGTTCTTC. Amino acid sequence: CASSLGAGGYNEQFF.

The rearrangement joins TRBV11-2 to TRBJ1-1; D not resolved. Trimming shortened V by 3 bases and J by 0 bases, and 11 bases separated the two germline ends. From germline, CDR1 is SGHAT and CDR2 FQNNGV. This CDR3 region has 15 residues. CDR3 DNA: TGTGCCAGCAGCTTCACGGAATCCATGAACACTGAAGCTTTCTTT. Protein sequence: CASSFTESMNTEAFF.

This chain joins TRBV9 and TRBJ2-7, with D uncertain. Deletions cut 0 bases from V and 0 bases from J, with 4 bases between. The germline gives CDR1 SGDLS, CDR2 YYNGEE. The CDR3 extends over 13 amino acids. CDR3 DNA: TGTGCCAGCAGCGTAGCCACCTCCTACGAGCAGTACTTC. The encoded protein is CASSVATSYEQYF.

The genes are TRBV7-9 and TRBJ2-1, with 12 positions matching TRBD2. Unmatched junction bases numbered 7, after V lost 1 base and J lost 0 bases. The germline CDR1 and CDR2 sequences are SEHNR and FQNEAQ (reference sequence). The CDR3 loop spans 19 amino acids. CDR3 sequence: CASSLDLTSGRSSYNEQFF. CDR3 in DNA: TGTGCCAGCAGCTTAGATCTAACTAGCGGGAGGAGCTCCTACAATGAGCAGTTCTTC.

V gene TRBV19 combines with J gene TRBJ1-5, with 7 nucleotides matching TRBD1. The length of the CDR3 is 13 residues. Per germline, CDR1 LNHDA and CDR2 SQIVND (reference sequence). Trimming cost V 9 bases and J 7 bases; bases outside gene matches: 9. This CDR3 is CASWGAGGQPQHF. The CDR3 DNA is TGTGCCAGCTGGGGGGCAGGGGGGCAGCCCCAGCATTTT.

V is TRBV9 and J is TRBJ2-7, with D maybe TRBD2 (5 bases). Germline CDR1 SGDLS, CDR2 YYNGEE. The CDR3 consists of 14 residues. The ends were cut back, 4 bases at V and 6 bases at J, with 17 bases in the middle. The DNA for the CDR3 is TGTGCCAGCAGCCCCTCGGAGGTATGGCTCGAGCAGTACTTC. This gives the protein CASSPSEVWLEQYF.